Listed below are T cell receptor beta chains from one sample, sequenced in a study of blood T cells in healthy people across ages. TCRdb passed the 5' RACE reads through MiXCR, listing each CDR3 protein once. The profile shows 1,500,000 or so distinct CDR3 sequences, 55% to 75% of them singletons. Specimen: blood. These TCRs come from a man between 18 and 29 years old in good health. CDR3s include the opening cysteine and the closing phenylalanine or tryptophan. The D gene is left open where the match is weak. A clone size is listed for some rows: how often the clone was seen (once, few, many), or a class if it is expanded.

cdr3_nt: TGCAGCGTTGATGGAATACAGTCAGCTTTCTTT
cdr3_aa: CSVDGIQSAFF
d_call: .
v_call: TRBV29-1
j_call: TRBJ1-1
clone_size: few

cdr3_nt: TGCGCCAGCAGCATGGTGGTGGAGACCCAGTACTTC
cdr3_aa: CASSMVVETQYF
d_call: .
v_call: TRBV5-1
j_call: TRBJ2-5
clone_size: .

cdr3_nt: TGCAGTCCTCATGAAAACAAGCTCCTGATTGGGAACGAGCAGTACTTC
cdr3_aa: CSPHENKLLIGNEQYF
d_call: .
v_call: TRBV20-1
j_call: TRBJ2-7
clone_size: .

cdr3_nt: TGTGCCAGCAGTCCATTACCCCCTCGGCAGGGGGCTAATGAAAAACTGTTTTTT
cdr3_aa: CASSPLPPRQGANEKLFF
d_call: TRBD1
v_call: TRBV27
j_call: TRBJ1-4
clone_size: .

cdr3_nt: TGTGCCAGCAGCAAAGGGGGCAGATCGAATGGCTACACCTTC
cdr3_aa: CASSKGGRSNGYTF
d_call: .
v_call: TRBV21-1
j_call: TRBJ1-2
clone_size: few

cdr3_nt: TGTGCCAGCAGCCGAACTCCGACGGATATAAACTATGGCTACACCTTC
cdr3_aa: CASSRTPTDINYGYTF
d_call: .
v_call: TRBV11-1
j_call: TRBJ1-2
clone_size: .

cdr3_nt: TGTGCCAGCAGTGTCCGGGCGGAGTATGGCTACACCTTC
cdr3_aa: CASSVRAEYGYTF
d_call: .
v_call: TRBV28
j_call: TRBJ1-2
clone_size: few

cdr3_nt: TGTGCCAGCAGCCTTGACAGGGACCCAGATACGCAGTATTTT
cdr3_aa: CASSLDRDPDTQYF
d_call: TRBD1
v_call: TRBV6-1
j_call: TRBJ2-3
clone_size: .

cdr3_nt: TGCAGCGTTGCTGGGACATCGGGCAAAAACATTCAGTACTTC
cdr3_aa: CSVAGTSGKNIQYF
d_call: .
v_call: TRBV29-1
j_call: TRBJ2-4
clone_size: .

cdr3_nt: TGCAGTGCTAGAGATCTGAGGACAGGGTCCTACGAGCAGTACTTC
cdr3_aa: CSARDLRTGSYEQYF
d_call: TRBD1
v_call: TRBV20-1
j_call: TRBJ2-7
clone_size: .

cdr3_nt: TGTGCCAGCAGTCACTGGGCGTACAATGAGCAGTACTTC
cdr3_aa: CASSHWAYNEQYF
d_call: .
v_call: TRBV6-2/TRBV6-3
j_call: TRBJ2-5
clone_size: .

cdr3_nt: TGTGCCAGCAGCCAAGAGGTACGGGGGAATGAGCAGTTCTTC
cdr3_aa: CASSQEVRGNEQFF
d_call: .
v_call: TRBV4-2
j_call: TRBJ2-1
clone_size: .

cdr3_nt: TGTGCCAGCAGCCGGTCCGGGACTAGCGGGCATGAGCAGTTCTTC
cdr3_aa: CASSRSGTSGHEQFF
d_call: TRBD2
v_call: TRBV6-5
j_call: TRBJ2-1
clone_size: .

cdr3_nt: TGCAGTGCGAAAGCGGGGCCTTCCTACAATGAGCAGTTCTTC
cdr3_aa: CSAKAGPSYNEQFF
d_call: TRBD2
v_call: TRBV20-1
j_call: TRBJ2-1
clone_size: .

cdr3_nt: TGCGCCAGCAGCCAGGGGGGACAGGGGAATGGCTACACCTTC
cdr3_aa: CASSQGGQGNGYTF
d_call: TRBD1
v_call: TRBV4-1
j_call: TRBJ1-2
clone_size: .

cdr3_nt: TGCAGCGTTGAAGAGGCTAGCGGGAACACAGATACGCAGTATTTT
cdr3_aa: CSVEEASGNTDTQYF
d_call: TRBD2
v_call: TRBV29-1
j_call: TRBJ2-3
clone_size: .

cdr3_nt: TGTGCCAGCAGCCAAGATCGGGACAGGGGTGGCTACACCTTC
cdr3_aa: CASSQDRDRGGYTF
d_call: TRBD1
v_call: TRBV4-2
j_call: TRBJ1-2
clone_size: .

cdr3_nt: TGCGCCAGCAGCTTGGACAGCAATAGCAATCAGCCCCAGCATTTT
cdr3_aa: CASSLDSNSNQPQHF
d_call: .
v_call: TRBV5-1
j_call: TRBJ1-5
clone_size: once

cdr3_nt: TGCAGTGCTAGGAATGACTACGAGCAGTACTTC
cdr3_aa: CSARNDYEQYF
d_call: .
v_call: TRBV20-1
j_call: TRBJ2-7
clone_size: .

cdr3_nt: TGCAGTGCTATTCAACCCCTATTGACAGGGTACGAGCAGTACTTC
cdr3_aa: CSAIQPLLTGYEQYF
d_call: TRBD1
v_call: TRBV20-1
j_call: TRBJ2-7
clone_size: once

cdr3_nt: TGTGCCAGCAGTTACTCGACCCAGGAGGACTTCTGGGACTCTGGAAACACCATATATTTT
cdr3_aa: CASSYSTQEDFWDSGNTIYF
d_call: .
v_call: TRBV6-5
j_call: TRBJ1-3
clone_size: .

cdr3_nt: TGTGCCAGCAGAGCCCCCGGGACAGGGGGCTACGGGCAGTACTTC
cdr3_aa: CASRAPGTGGYGQYF
d_call: TRBD1
v_call: TRBV6-2/TRBV6-3
j_call: TRBJ2-5
clone_size: .

cdr3_nt: TGTGCCAGCACTATAGGACTAGCGAACACCGGGGAGCTGTTTTTT
cdr3_aa: CASTIGLANTGELFF
d_call: TRBD2
v_call: TRBV6-6
j_call: TRBJ2-2
clone_size: .

cdr3_nt: TGTGCCAGCAGCACCTTCCAGGGGGTAAGCGGATCCCAGCATTTT
cdr3_aa: CASSTFQGVSGSQHF
d_call: TRBD1
v_call: TRBV7-2
j_call: TRBJ1-5
clone_size: .

cdr3_nt: TGCAGTGCTATTCGGTCACCCCTCCACTTT
cdr3_aa: CSAIRSPLHF
d_call: .
v_call: TRBV20-1
j_call: TRBJ1-6
clone_size: .

cdr3_nt: TGTGCCAGCAGCCTCTATCTAGCGGGGGGTTTGGGTACGCAGTATTTT
cdr3_aa: CASSLYLAGGLGTQYF
d_call: TRBD2
v_call: TRBV7-2
j_call: TRBJ2-3
clone_size: .

cdr3_nt: TGTGCCAGCAGCCAACTTCAGGGGAGTACCTATGGCTACACCTTC
cdr3_aa: CASSQLQGSTYGYTF
d_call: .
v_call: TRBV3-1
j_call: TRBJ1-2
clone_size: .

cdr3_nt: TGTGCCAGCAGTCCCCAGGCCTTTCTAGCGGGAGTCACAGATACGCAGTATTTT
cdr3_aa: CASSPQAFLAGVTDTQYF
d_call: TRBD2
v_call: TRBV12-3/TRBV12-4
j_call: TRBJ2-3
clone_size: .

cdr3_nt: TGCAGTGTTTACAGGGTCAGTGAGCAGTACTTC
cdr3_aa: CSVYRVSEQYF
d_call: .
v_call: TRBV20-1
j_call: TRBJ2-7
clone_size: .

cdr3_nt: TGTGCCAGCCGGGCTAGCGGAATCCAAGAGACCCAGTACTTC
cdr3_aa: CASRASGIQETQYF
d_call: TRBD2
v_call: TRBV6-5
j_call: TRBJ2-5
clone_size: .

cdr3_nt: TGTGCCAGCAGCTCACGGGGGATTACCGGGGAGCTGTTTTTT
cdr3_aa: CASSSRGITGELFF
d_call: .
v_call: TRBV5-8
j_call: TRBJ2-2
clone_size: .

cdr3_nt: TGTGCCAGCAGTGTCAGCGGTTCCCGAAGTGGCTACACCTTC
cdr3_aa: CASSVSGSRSGYTF
d_call: .
v_call: TRBV6-2/TRBV6-3
j_call: TRBJ1-2
clone_size: .

cdr3_nt: TGTGCCAGCAGGTCTAAGGGGACCTACACAGATACGCAGTATTTT
cdr3_aa: CASRSKGTYTDTQYF
d_call: .
v_call: TRBV12-3/TRBV12-4
j_call: TRBJ2-3
clone_size: .

cdr3_nt: TGTGCCAGCAGTGAAATTGTACTCCCAAAAAACAATGAGCAGTTCTTC
cdr3_aa: CASSEIVLPKNNEQFF
d_call: .
v_call: TRBV6-1
j_call: TRBJ2-1
clone_size: few

cdr3_nt: TGTGCCAGCACCCCGGTTCGCTCCGACTACGAGCAGTACTTC
cdr3_aa: CASTPVRSDYEQYF
d_call: .
v_call: TRBV6-6
j_call: TRBJ2-7
clone_size: once

cdr3_nt: TGCAGCGTTGAGTGGGCCGCCACGCAGTATTTT
cdr3_aa: CSVEWAATQYF
d_call: .
v_call: TRBV29-1
j_call: TRBJ2-3
clone_size: few

cdr3_nt: TGTGCCACCAGCCGGGGACAGGGGGTCTCCTATAATTCACCCCTCCACTTT
cdr3_aa: CATSRGQGVSYNSPLHF
d_call: TRBD1
v_call: TRBV15
j_call: TRBJ1-6
clone_size: .

cdr3_nt: TGTGCCAACACACATGTTTTCGCGGGGAGATGCACGGATACGCAGTATTTT
cdr3_aa: CANTHVFAGRCTDTQYF
d_call: .
v_call: TRBV27
j_call: TRBJ2-3
clone_size: .

cdr3_nt: TGTGCCAGCCGCCGGGTGAGCACTGAAGCTTTCTTT
cdr3_aa: CASRRVSTEAFF
d_call: .
v_call: TRBV12-3/TRBV12-4
j_call: TRBJ1-1
clone_size: .

cdr3_nt: TGTGCCAGCAGCTTATACAGGGTGAACACTGAAGCTTTCTTT
cdr3_aa: CASSLYRVNTEAFF
d_call: .
v_call: TRBV11-2
j_call: TRBJ1-1
clone_size: .

cdr3_nt: TGTGCCAGCAGCACCTCCGTCCAGCCGCGGGGGCAAGAGACCCAGTACTTC
cdr3_aa: CASSTSVQPRGQETQYF
d_call: TRBD2
v_call: TRBV9
j_call: TRBJ2-5
clone_size: once

cdr3_nt: TGTGCCAGCAGTGCGGGACACTCTGCAGGAGGCTACACCTTC
cdr3_aa: CASSAGHSAGGYTF
d_call: .
v_call: TRBV27
j_call: TRBJ1-2
clone_size: .

cdr3_nt: TGCGCCAGCAGACAGGGACTAGCGGGAGTCAAGCATACGCAGTATTTT
cdr3_aa: CASRQGLAGVKHTQYF
d_call: TRBD2
v_call: TRBV5-1
j_call: TRBJ2-3
clone_size: .

cdr3_nt: TGCAGTGCTAGAGATTTAGAGGGGATGAACACCGGGGAGCTGTTTTTT
cdr3_aa: CSARDLEGMNTGELFF
d_call: .
v_call: TRBV20-1
j_call: TRBJ2-2
clone_size: once

cdr3_nt: TGTGCCAGCAGTCAACCTGACCGGATCTATGGCTACACCTTC
cdr3_aa: CASSQPDRIYGYTF
d_call: .
v_call: TRBV6-6
j_call: TRBJ1-2
clone_size: .

cdr3_nt: TGCAGTGCCTTGACTAGCGGGGGGGCGTCCTACAATGAGCAGTTCTTC
cdr3_aa: CSALTSGGASYNEQFF
d_call: TRBD2
v_call: TRBV20-1
j_call: TRBJ2-1
clone_size: .

cdr3_nt: TGCGCCAGCAGCCAGCAGGACACTGAAGCTTTCTTT
cdr3_aa: CASSQQDTEAFF
d_call: .
v_call: TRBV4-1
j_call: TRBJ1-1
clone_size: .

cdr3_nt: TGTGCCAGCAAGGGGATGGAGACCCAGTACTTC
cdr3_aa: CASKGMETQYF
d_call: .
v_call: TRBV28
j_call: TRBJ2-5
clone_size: few

cdr3_nt: TGTGTCAGCAGTGTGGAGGCGCGACGTTCACCCCTCCACTTT
cdr3_aa: CVSSVEARRSPLHF
d_call: .
v_call: TRBV6-4
j_call: TRBJ1-6
clone_size: .

cdr3_nt: TGCGCCAGCAGCTTGGTCGCGTCCAACGGACCGAGCACAGATACGCAGTATTTT
cdr3_aa: CASSLVASNGPSTDTQYF
d_call: .
v_call: TRBV5-1
j_call: TRBJ2-3
clone_size: .

cdr3_nt: TGTGCCAGCAGTGCTACCCGAGGGAGCTCCTACGAGCAGTACTTC
cdr3_aa: CASSATRGSSYEQYF
d_call: .
v_call: TRBV11-2
j_call: TRBJ2-7
clone_size: .

cdr3_nt: TGTGCCAGCAGTGGGACATCCCCCTACGAGCAGTACTTC
cdr3_aa: CASSGTSPYEQYF
d_call: .
v_call: TRBV6-2/TRBV6-3
j_call: TRBJ2-7
clone_size: .

cdr3_nt: TGTGCCAGCAGTTCATTACCCGGGACAGAAGACACTGAAGCTTTCTTT
cdr3_aa: CASSSLPGTEDTEAFF
d_call: TRBD1
v_call: TRBV6-5
j_call: TRBJ1-1
clone_size: .

cdr3_nt: TGTGCCAGCAGTCCCACTAGCGACCAAGAGACCCAGTACTTC
cdr3_aa: CASSPTSDQETQYF
d_call: TRBD2
v_call: TRBV12-3/TRBV12-4
j_call: TRBJ2-5
clone_size: .

cdr3_nt: TGCGCCAGCAGCCTATTAGGGACTCGTTACAATGAGCAGTTCTTC
cdr3_aa: CASSLLGTRYNEQFF
d_call: .
v_call: TRBV4-1
j_call: TRBJ2-1
clone_size: few

cdr3_nt: TGTGCCAGCAGCTCGAAAGCGGGAGGGCGCCCCCAACACTACGAGCAGTACTTC
cdr3_aa: CASSSKAGGRPQHYEQYF
d_call: TRBD2
v_call: TRBV5-4
j_call: TRBJ2-7
clone_size: .

cdr3_nt: TGTGCCAGCAGGTTTGGAGCGGGAGCTCGAACATGGGACAATGAGCAGTTCTTC
cdr3_aa: CASRFGAGARTWDNEQFF
d_call: TRBD2
v_call: TRBV5-6
j_call: TRBJ2-1
clone_size: .

cdr3_nt: TGTGCCAGCAGCCAACCCAAACCCGACACCTTACAAGAGACCCAGTACTTC
cdr3_aa: CASSQPKPDTLQETQYF
d_call: .
v_call: TRBV3-1
j_call: TRBJ2-5
clone_size: .